This T cell receptor (beta chain) emerged from a study of cytomegalovirus exposure and HLA in healthy donors. Study-level results: According to reports, the classifier identified cytomegalovirus status with high specificity and sensitivity. The study found most TCR sequences rare, yet found some public TCRs in many donors.

The method was immunoSEQ multiplex PCR; TCRdb's version includes in-frame clones alone and lacks a portion of them. The sample records about 79,000 clones, 90% to 95% being singletons. The CDR3 sequence is 15 residues long. The V gene's germline CDR1 is SGHTA and CDR2 FQGTGA. V was shortened by 5 bases and J by 0 bases, with 11 bases between the two germline ends. As concerns this clone: The antigen remains unidentified.

The clonotype originates from a woman aged 25 to 39 in good health and CMV-seronegative. The V call is TRBV7-3, the J call TRBJ2-1; D is unclear. Sequencing used PBMCs. CDR3 residues: CASSPTRSSYNEQFF. For the CDR3, the DNA is TGTGCCAGCAGCCCCACGAGAAGCTCCTACAATGAGCAGTTCTTC.